A single sample is the source of the 20 T cell receptor beta chains below, sequenced in a study of memory CD4+ T cells and cytomegalovirus serostatus. Libraries were prepared by immunoSEQ multiplex PCR; TCRdb keeps only in-frame clonotypes and omits some of them. The sample has about 82,000 clones; around 80% are singletons. The sort gate was single viable CD3+CD4+CD8-CD45RO+ cells for memory CD4+ T cells. The specimen was memory CD4+ T cells from blood. Receptor source: an adult in good health and CMV-seronegative.

CDR3 residues: CASSKQGGGTEAFF. The CDR3 region has the DNA TGTGCCAGCAGCAAACAGGGAGGTGGCACTGAAGCTTTCTTT. The chain carries TRBV9 and TRBJ1-1; TRBD1 might be the D (6 bases). The CDR3 length is 14 residues. Germline CDR1 is SGDLS and CDR2 is YYNGEE. Trimming shortened V by 4 bases and J by 4 bases, and 14 bases separated the two germline ends. The whole variable domain, remainder taken from reference TRBV9 and TRBJ1-1, is DSGVTQTPKHLITATGQRVTLRCSPRSGDLSVYWYQQSLDQGLQFLIQYYNGEERAKGNILERFSAQQFPDLHSELNLSSLELGDSALYFCASSKQGGGTEAFFGQGTRLTVV.

This chain connects TRBV4-2 to TRBJ2-1; D gene ambiguous. Germline CDR1 reads LGHNA; CDR2 reads YNFKEQ. The CDR3 contains 14 residues. V lost 2 bases to trimming and J lost 4 bases, with 9 bases between them. CDR3 protein: CASSQKFAYNEQFF. DNA for the CDR3: TGTGCCAGCAGCCAAAAGTTTGCGTACAATGAGCAGTTCTTC.

The CDR3 DNA reads TGTGCCAGCAGCCAAGATAGAGGTCCGAACACCGGGGAGCTGTTTTTT. It is translated as CASSQDRGPNTGELFF. This chain joins TRBV4-2 and TRBJ2-2; D is unresolved. The CDR3 is made up of 16 amino acids. Germline V gene lookup returns CDR1 LGHNA and CDR2 YNFKEQ. V was shortened by 0 bases and J by 0 bases, with 8 bases between the two germline ends.

This chain connects TRBV28 to TRBJ1-4, with TRBD1 as a possible D gene (5 bases). Trimming removed 7 bases from V and 8 bases from J, with 17 bases in between. The CDR3 sequence is 14 residues long. Germline V CDR1 and CDR2: MDHEN, SYDVKM. This CDR3 is CASTTQGAGEKLFF. Written as DNA, the CDR3 is TGTGCCAGCACTACGCAGGGCGCGGGGGAAAAACTGTTTTTT.

In regard to this clone: The junction differs from germline at one of its ends, possibly a read error. V gene TRBV5-4 combines with J gene TRBJ2-2; tentative D call: TRBD2 (7 bases). Germline CDR1 SGHNT, CDR2 YYREEE (reference sequence). The CDR3 has 16 residues. CDR3 sequence (DNA): TGTGCCAGCAGCCCTTTACAGGGAGGGAACGCCGGGGAGCTGTTTTTT. Translation: CASSPLQGGNAGELFF.

This clone was seen just once. The CDR3 DNA sequence: TGCAGCGTTGAGAGGGGAAACACCATATATTTT. Its protein is CSVERGNTIYF. V gene TRBV29-1 combines with J gene TRBJ1-3; D is ambiguous. Trimming cost V 3 bases and J 4 bases, with 4 bases left between them. CDR1 is SQVTM and CDR2 is ANQGSEA in the germline V gene. The CDR3 extends over 11 amino acids.

The gene calls are TRBV6-1 and TRBJ1-1; D is unresolved. Trimming stripped 7 bases from V and 4 bases from J, with 16 bases between. CDR3 size: 14 residues. Germline V lookup: CDR1 MNHNS, CDR2 SASEGT. CDR3 DNA: TGTGCCAGCATCCTTGAGATGGGAGGCACTGAAGCTTTCTTT. Protein: CASILEMGGTEAFF.

The CDR3 protein is CASSFRFNEQFF. Written as DNA, the CDR3 is TGTGCCAGCAGTTTTCGATTCAATGAGCAGTTCTTC. The chain uses TRBV6-6 and TRBJ2-1; D gene ambiguous. Looked up from germline, CDR1 is MNHNY and CDR2 is SVGAGI (reference sequence). V was clipped by 4 bases and J by 6 bases, with 7 bases between them. This CDR3 is built from 12 residues.

The chain links TRBV30 to TRBJ2-7; 7 bases match TRBD2. The germline gives CDR1 GTSNPN, CDR2 SVGIG (reference sequence). This CDR3 is 12 amino acids long. Germline trimming cut 8 bases from V and 2 bases from J; bases unmatched to any gene: 6. This CDR3 reads CALSAGAYEQYF. The CDR3 nucleotides are TGTGCCCTTTCCGCGGGGGCCTACGAGCAGTACTTC.

This clone was counted only a few times. The chain joins TRBV18 to TRBJ2-5, with TRBD1 identical over 7 bases. CDR3 length equals 16 residues. V shed 6 bases, J shed 3 bases, and the junction held 13 bases outside the gene matches. Looked up from germline, CDR1 is KGHSH and CDR2 is LQKENI. CDR3 bases: TGTGCCAGCTCCCTTACTTTGACAGGGAGCGAAGAGACCCAGTACTTC. Translating it yields CASSLTLTGSEETQYF.

The rearrangement joins TRBV5-4 to TRBJ2-1; no clear D gene. Germline values: CDR1 SGHNT, CDR2 YYREEE (reference sequence). V shed 2 bases and J shed 0 bases, with 9 bases lying between them. The CDR3 has 15 residues. The CDR3: CASSFLQISYNEQFF. The CDR3 nucleotides read TGTGCCAGCAGCTTTCTTCAGATCTCCTACAATGAGCAGTTCTTC.

This rearrangement joins TRBV28 to TRBJ1-5; TRBD1 might be the D (5 bases). Looked up from germline, CDR1 is MDHEN and CDR2 is SYDVKM. This CDR3 contains 16 residues. V dropped 1 base and J dropped 5 bases, with 15 bases sitting between them. CDR3 in amino acids: CASSLLGPGRDQPQHF. The CDR3 DNA follows: TGTGCCAGCAGTTTATTGGGGCCAGGGCGGGATCAGCCCCAGCATTTT.

This clone appeared once. V and J are TRBV6-5 and TRBJ1-1; 7 nucleotides line up with TRBD1. There are 14 residues in the CDR3. CDR1 and CDR2 (germline): MNHEY, SVGAGI. J was trimmed by 4 bases and V by 6 bases; bases with no gene match: 8. CDR3 nucleotide sequence: TGTGCCAGCAGCCTCCGACAGGGCAGCACTGAAGCTTTCTTT. The encoded protein is CASSLRQGSTEAFF.

The chain is built from TRBV6-5 and TRBJ1-2, with 8 bases lining up with TRBD1. The CDR3 length is 14 residues. With V trimmed by 5 bases and J by 7 bases, 9 bases remained unmatched. The germline gives CDR1 MNHEY, CDR2 SVGAGI. For the CDR3, the DNA is TGTGCCAGCAGTGCTTACAGGGGGGTATTTGGCTACACCTTC. Its translation: CASSAYRGVFGYTF.

The J gene is TRBJ2-1, the V gene TRBV5-1; 8 bases match TRBD2. Losses at the gene ends were 4 bases for V and 4 bases for J; bases not matched to a gene: 13. From germline, CDR1 is SGHRS and CDR2 YFSETQ. This CDR3 spans 17 amino acids. The chain's CDR3 is CASSRNTGGLVYNEQFF. CDR3 sequence (DNA): TGCGCCAGCAGCCGAAACACGGGGGGGCTAGTGTACAATGAGCAGTTCTTC.

The chain recombines TRBV5-6 with TRBJ2-7; D gene unclear. This CDR3 has 12 amino acids. Per the germline V gene, CDR1 is SGHDT and CDR2 is YYEEEE. Trimming took 0 bases from V and 3 from J, leaving 4 bases between them. The CDR3 nucleotides read TGTGCCAGCAGCTTGGCCGACTACGAGCAGTACTTC. Encoded protein: CASSLADYEQYF.

The chain couples TRBV9 to TRBJ2-1, with TRBD2 matching over 7 bases. With 4 bases clipped from V and 5 bases from J, the junction kept 9 bases outside the gene matches. Germline CDR1 reads SGDLS; CDR2 reads YYNGEE. The CDR3 has 15 residues. The CDR3 DNA follows: TGTGCCAGCAGCCCCCGGGACTATTCCGACAATGAGCAGTTCTTC. This encodes CASSPRDYSDNEQFF.

The V call is TRBV5-1, the J call TRBJ1-2; the D gene is possibly TRBD1 (6 bases). This CDR3 has 13 amino acids. The V gene's germline CDR1 is SGHRS and CDR2 YFSETQ. Trimming pared 0 bases from V and 4 bases from J, leaving 7 bases between. CDR3 DNA sequence: TGCGCCAGCAGCTTGGACAGGGCCTATGGCTACACCTTC. It codes for CASSLDRAYGYTF.

The chain combines TRBV7-9 with TRBJ1-4; a weak D match, TRBD1 (5 bases). Trimming removed 1 base from V and 3 bases from J, with 12 bases in between. The CDR3 spans 16 residues. Germline assignment: CDR1 SEHNR and CDR2 FQNEAQ (reference sequence). CDR3 protein: CASSLVSGSSNEKLFF. DNA for the CDR3: TGTGCCAGCAGCTTAGTGTCAGGGTCCTCTAATGAAAAACTGTTTTTT. The full variable domain, rest sourced from reference TRBV7-9 and TRBJ1-4, is DTGVSQNPRHKITKRGQNVTFRCDPISEHNRLYWYRQTLGQGPEFLTYFQNEAQLEKSRLLSDRFSAERPKGSFSTLEIQRTEQGDSAMYLCASSLVSGSSNEKLFFGSGTQLSVL.

The rearrangement links TRBV20-1 to TRBJ1-2; TRBD1 agrees at 7 bases. Germline CDR1 reads DFQATT; CDR2 reads SNEGSKA (reference sequence). There are 11 residues in the CDR3. V trimming: 5 bases; J trimming: 5 bases; junction bases outside the gene matches: 2. The CDR3 is CSAAGGYGYTF. CDR3 coding DNA: TGCAGTGCTGCAGGGGGTTATGGCTACACCTTC.